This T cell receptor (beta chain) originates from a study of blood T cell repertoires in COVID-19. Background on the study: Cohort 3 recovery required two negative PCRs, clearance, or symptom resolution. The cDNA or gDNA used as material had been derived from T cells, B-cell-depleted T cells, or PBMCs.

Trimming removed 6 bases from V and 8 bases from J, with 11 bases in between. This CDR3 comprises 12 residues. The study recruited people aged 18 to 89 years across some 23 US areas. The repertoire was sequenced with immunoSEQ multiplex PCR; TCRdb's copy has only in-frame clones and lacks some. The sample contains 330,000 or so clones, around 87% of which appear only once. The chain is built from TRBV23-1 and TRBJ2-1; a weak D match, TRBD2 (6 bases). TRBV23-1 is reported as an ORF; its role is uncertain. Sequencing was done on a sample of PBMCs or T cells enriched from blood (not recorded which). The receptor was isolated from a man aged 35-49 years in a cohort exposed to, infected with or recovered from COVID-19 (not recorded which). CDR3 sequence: CASRRLVYEQFF. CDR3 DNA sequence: TGCGCCAGCAGGAGACTAGTATATGAGCAGTTCTTC.